The clone carrying this T cell receptor beta chain was detected a few times. Its antigen is not known. The source of the sample is a study of naive and memory T cell subsets. CMV status came from CD4+ IFNgamma after overnight CMV lysate stimulation. Cells stained for CD3, CD4, CD8, CD45RA and CD27 were sorted into four subsets. Two oligonucleotides, mixed equimolar, formed the beta constant-region primer covering TRBC1 and TRBC2. The ligated cDNA underwent four PCR rounds using SP2 and nested alpha and beta constant-region primers. Using its own MiXCR run on the UMI-ligation and nested PCR reads, TCRdb lists one record per CDR3 protein. Of some 110,000 distinct CDR3 sequences in the sample, roughly 14% were seen once. The CDR3 loop spans 16 amino acids. Deletions cut 7 bases from V and 6 bases from J, with 25 bases between. CDR1 PRHDT and CDR2 FYEKMQ come from the germline V gene (reference sequence).

Study-level results: A few larger clonotypes appeared in naive repertoires, especially CD8, possibly memory cells re-expressing CD45RA. TCR counts from RNA may reflect activation-linked expression changes.

Sequencing input: naive CD8+ T cells from blood. The rearrangement joins TRBV13 to TRBJ2-7, with D perhaps TRBD2 (5 bases). The sequence was obtained from a human donor in good health. CDR3 sequence reads: CASTVARAYGRSEQYF. The CDR3 bases are TGTGCCAGCACGGTTGCGAGGGCCTACGGTCGGTCCGAGCAGTACTTC.